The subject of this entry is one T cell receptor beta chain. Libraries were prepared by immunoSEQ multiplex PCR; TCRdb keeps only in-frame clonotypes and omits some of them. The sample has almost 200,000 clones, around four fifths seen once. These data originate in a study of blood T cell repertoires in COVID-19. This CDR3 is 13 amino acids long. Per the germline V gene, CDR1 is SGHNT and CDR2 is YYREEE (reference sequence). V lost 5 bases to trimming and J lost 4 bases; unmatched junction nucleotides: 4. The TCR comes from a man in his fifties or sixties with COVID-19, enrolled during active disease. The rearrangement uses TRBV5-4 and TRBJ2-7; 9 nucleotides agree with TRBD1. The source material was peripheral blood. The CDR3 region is CASRPTGGYEQYF. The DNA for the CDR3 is TGTGCCAGCAGACCGACAGGGGGTTACGAGCAGTACTTC.